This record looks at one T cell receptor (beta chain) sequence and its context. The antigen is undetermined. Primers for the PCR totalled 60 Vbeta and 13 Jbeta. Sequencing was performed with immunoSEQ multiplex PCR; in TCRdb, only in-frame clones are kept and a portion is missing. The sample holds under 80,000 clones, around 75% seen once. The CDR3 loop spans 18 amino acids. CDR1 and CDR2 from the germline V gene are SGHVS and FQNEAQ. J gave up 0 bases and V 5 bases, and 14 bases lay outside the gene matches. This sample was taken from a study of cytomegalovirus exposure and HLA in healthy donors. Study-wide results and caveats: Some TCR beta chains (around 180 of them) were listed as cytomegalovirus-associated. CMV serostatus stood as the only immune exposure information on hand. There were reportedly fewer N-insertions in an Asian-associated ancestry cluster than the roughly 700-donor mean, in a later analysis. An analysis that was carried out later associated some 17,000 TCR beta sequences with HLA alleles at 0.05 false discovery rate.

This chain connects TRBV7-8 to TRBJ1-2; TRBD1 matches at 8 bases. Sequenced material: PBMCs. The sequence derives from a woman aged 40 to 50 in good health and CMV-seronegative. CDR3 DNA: TGTGCCAGCAGCCCGACAGGGGTAACCTCATCAGCTAACTATGGCTACACCTTC. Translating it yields CASSPTGVTSSANYGYTF.